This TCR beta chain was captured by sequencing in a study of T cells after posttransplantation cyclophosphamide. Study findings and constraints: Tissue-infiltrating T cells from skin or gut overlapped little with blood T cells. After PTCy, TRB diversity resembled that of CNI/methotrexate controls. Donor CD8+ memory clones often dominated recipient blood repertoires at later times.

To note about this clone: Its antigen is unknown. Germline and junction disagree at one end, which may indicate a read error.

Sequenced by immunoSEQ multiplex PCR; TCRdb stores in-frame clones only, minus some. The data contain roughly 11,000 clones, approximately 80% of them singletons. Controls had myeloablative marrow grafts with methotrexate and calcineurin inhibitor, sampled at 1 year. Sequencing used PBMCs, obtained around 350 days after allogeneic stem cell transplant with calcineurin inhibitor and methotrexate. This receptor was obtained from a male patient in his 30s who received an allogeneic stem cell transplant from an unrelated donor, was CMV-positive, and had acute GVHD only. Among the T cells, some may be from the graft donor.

CDR3 sequence (DNA): TGCGCCAACAGCTTGGGGGCTAGCGGAAAAGAGACCCAGTACTTC. Translation: CANSLGASGKETQYF. V and J are TRBV5-1 and TRBJ2-5; maybe TRBD2 (7 bases). The CDR3 covers 15 residues. CDR1 and CDR2 (germline): SGHRS, YFSETQ.